In its sample, the clone carrying this TCR beta chain was seen a few times. After removal of 0 bases from V and 2 bases from J, the junction contained 1 base not matched to a gene. The CDR3 is 14 amino acids. Germline CDR1 and CDR2: SEHNR and FQNEAQ (reference sequence). The data belong to a study of cytomegalovirus exposure and HLA in healthy donors. Profiling relied on immunoSEQ multiplex PCR, and the TCRdb table lists in-frame clones only, not all of them. The sample has about 140,000 clones; around 84% are singletons. Material: PBMCs. The receptor's source is a man younger than 35 in good health and CMV-seropositive. The chain recombines TRBV7-9 with TRBJ2-7; the match to TRBD1 covers 7 bases. The CDR3 DNA reads as TGTGCCAGCAGCTTAGCCGGGACAGCCTACGAGCAGTACTTC. The encoded protein is CASSLAGTAYEQYF.